Reported below is one T cell receptor beta chain. The length of the CDR3 is 13 residues. CDR1 is SGHTA, CDR2 FQGNSA, per germline. V gave up 2 bases and J gave up 0 bases, with 4 bases separating them. The data belong to a study of blood T cell repertoires in COVID-19. The age range of participants was about 18 to 100 years, with residence in about two dozen US areas. Grouping used clinical history reported by participants in a survey and questionnaire. Only in-frame clones appear in the TCRdb table, and some are missing; sequencing was by immunoSEQ multiplex PCR. The table records around 310,000 clones, nearly 90% of them present only once.

This chain links TRBV7-2 with TRBJ2-5, with D unclear. The sequence derives from a woman in her 30s who had recovered from COVID-19. Sequencing was done on a sample of PBMCs or T cells enriched from blood (not recorded which). CDR3 nucleotide sequence: TGTGCCAGCAGCTTATCCTACCAAGAGACCCAGTACTTC. As protein: CASSLSYQETQYF.